This T cell receptor beta chain emerged from a study of Tregs in tolerant kidney transplant recipients. Whole-study results and caveats: Donor-specific Treg expansion exceeded global Treg expansion in tolerant patients, suggesting antigen drive. Findings come from small patient numbers and require larger validation.

CD4+CD25+CD127- Tregs, CD4+CD25- non-Tregs, CD4 and CD8 cells were sorted. Sequenced by immunoSEQ multiplex PCR; TCRdb stores in-frame clones only, minus some. Here the sample table reports 25,000 to 35,000 clones. V shed 4 bases and J 0 bases; nucleotides not matched to a gene: 4. Germline V gives CDR1 SGHNT, CDR2 YYREEE (reference sequence). CDR3 length equals 15 residues. Points on this clone: Its matching antigen is unknown. Read sequence stops 3 residues before the CDR3 end, and the germline J gene provides the missing end.

This sequence originates from a human donor who received a combined kidney and bone marrow transplant. This material consisted of CD8+ T cells from blood, taken before the transplant. This chain connects TRBV5-4 to TRBJ2-1, with 7 bases fitting TRBD2. The CDR3 loop is CASSPRGSSYNEQFF. The DNA read from the CDR3 is TGTGCCAGCAGCCCCCGCGGGAGCTCCTACAATGAG. Full variable domain (outside the CDR3, taken from reference TRBV5-4 and TRBJ2-1): ETGVTQSPTHLIKTRGQQVTLRCSSQSGHNTVSWYQQALGQGPQFIFQYYREEENGRGNFPPRFSGLQFPNYSSELNVNALELDDSALYLCASSPRGSSYNEQFFGPGTRLTVL.